This entry features one TCR beta chain sequence. The data were obtained in a study of CD8 T cells in Susac syndrome. Sequencing targeted TCR beta in T cells from blood (CD8+ and CD4+). The controls were healthy donors who were matched for age and sex. TEMRA cells were enriched by FACS, and CD4+ and CD8+ T cells were negatively isolated. Germline V gene sequence: CDR1 SQVTM, CDR2 ANQGSEA. Trimming removed 5 bases at V and 0 bases at J, with 20 bases between. There are 17 residues in the CDR3. The RNA input was about 0.5 to 1 ug, and it was reverse transcribed with random hexamers. By means of immunoSEQ multiplex PCR, TCR beta CDR3 spanning 54 Vbeta and 13 Jbeta underwent amplification. TCRdb itself ran the immunoSEQ multiplex PCR reads through MiXCR, one entry per CDR3 protein. The top ten hold 0.1% of the sample, which has under 200,000 distinct CDR3 sequences, roughly 94% seen once.

This sequence joins TRBV29-1 and TRBJ2-1; weak D call: TRBD1 (6 bases). This TCR was sampled from a human donor in good health. Material: CD4+ T cells from PBMCs. CDR3 loop: CSVKGDRQTSSYNEQFF. CDR3 coding DNA: TGCAGCGTTAAGGGGGATCGACAGACGAGCTCCTACAATGAGCAGTTCTTC.